This record concerns one TCR beta chain sequence. Its antigen is still unknown. The sample is drawn from a study of T cells after posttransplantation cyclophosphamide. Study-level points and caveats: TRB overlap between skin or GI tissue T cells and blood was limited. Later blood repertoires were often dominated by clones from the donor CD8+ memory compartment. Recipient CMV seropositivity and CMV reactivation strongly tracked TRB clonality.

This table comes from immunoSEQ multiplex PCR, and its TCRdb copy is limited to in-frame clones, with some not included. This repertoire shows roughly 20,000 clones, around 68% found once; its top ten account for around 25%. Busulfan-fludarabine conditioning, marrow transplant, and cyclophosphamide on days +3 and +4 were administered. Trimming removed 6 bases at V and 5 bases at J, with 14 bases between. Germline V gives CDR1 MNHNS, CDR2 SASEGT. This CDR3 is 14 amino acids long. The chain combines TRBV6-1 with TRBJ2-1; D unresolved. The input for sequencing was PBMCs, taken after an allogeneic stem cell transplant with post-transplant cyclophosphamide. The clonotype comes from a male patient between 25 and 39 years old who received an allogeneic stem cell transplant from a related donor, was CMV-positive, and had acute GVHD only. Some of these T cells may belong to the graft donor. The CDR3 sequence is CASSPEWADNEQFF. CDR3 DNA sequence: TGTGCCAGCAGCCCAGAATGGGCAGACAATGAGCAGTTCTTC.